This T cell receptor beta chain is from a study of OX40 agonist ivuxolimab in advanced cancers. In the study overall: Participants averaged 60 years of age (range roughly 23 to 90) and were 82.7% male. Study-level findings and limits: Low normalized T-cell clonal expansion also characterized some of the nonresponders.

Germline lookup yields CDR1 KGHSH and CDR2 LQKENI. The junction had 4 bases not matched to a gene; V was cut back by 5 bases and J by 4 bases. The CDR3 runs to 13 residues. Method: immunoSEQ multiplex PCR; TCRdb's copy keeps in-frame clones and lacks some. The sample records approximately 82,000 clones, roughly 80% being singletons. To note about this clone: Its antigen is not identified.

The sequence derives from an adult with an advanced solid tumor such as melanoma, head and neck, liver or kidney cancer. Sequencing was performed on CD4+ or CD8+ T cells sorted from blood, taken in a trial of the OX40 agonist ivuxolimab. This chain joins TRBV18 and TRBJ1-2; TRBD1 agrees at 7 bases. In DNA, the CDR3 is TGTGCCAGCTCAGACGACAGGGCCTATGGCTACACCTTC. Protein sequence: CASSDDRAYGYTF. Full variable domain (missing parts from reference TRBV18 and TRBJ1-2): NAGVMQNPRHLVRRRGQEARLRCSPMKGHSHVYWYRQLPEEGLKFMVYLQKENIIDESGMPKERFSAEFPKEGPSILRIQQVVRGDSAAYFCASSDDRAYGYTFGSGTRLTVV.